This T cell receptor beta chain originates from a study of cytomegalovirus exposure and HLA in healthy donors. PCR employed 60 Vbeta and 13 Jbeta primers. The assay was immunoSEQ multiplex PCR, and TCRdb's table has in-frame clones only and misses some. Of 270,000 or so clones in the sample, roughly 90% were seen once. Study-wide results and caveats: Data from an earlier analysis indicated that most TCR beta V segments were productive either about 87% or about 30% of the time. Presence/absence analyses rested on an assumption that sequencing depth was roughly uniform across donors. Sequences of the TCR beta chain were said to predict the HLA-A and HLA-B alleles of most subjects accurately. In a later analysis, DRB1 alleles had the most associated TCRs; HLA-C alleles the fewest.

Details on this clone: Antigen: not known.

The TCR was taken from a man in his forties or fifties in good health and CMV-seropositive. The specimen was PBMCs.

This chain's CDR3 is CASSLPGLATNTGELFF. CDR3 nucleotides: TGTGCCAGCTCACTGCCGGGACTAGCGACAAACACCGGGGAGCTGTTTTTT. The rearrangement joins TRBV18 to TRBJ2-2; 10 bases map to TRBD2. This CDR3 is built from 17 residues. CDR1 and CDR2 from the germline V gene are KGHSH and LQKENI. Trimming took 4 bases from V and 2 from J; bases not matched to a gene: 7. Variable domain in full (rest from reference TRBV18 and TRBJ2-2): NAGVMQNPRHLVRRRGQEARLRCSPMKGHSHVYWYRQLPEEGLKFMVYLQKENIIDESGMPKERFSAEFPKEGPSILRIQQVVRGDSAAYFCASSLPGLATNTGELFFGEGSRLTVL.